This T cell receptor (beta chain) was found in a study of T cells expressing NK-cell markers. Across the whole study: It was sorted CD3+CD56+NKG2C+, CD3+CD56+NKG2C- and CD3+CD56-NKG2C+ T cells that supplied the TCR beta repertoires.

Study findings and constraints: In several donors, dominant clonotypes made up roughly 28.3-65% of CD3+CD56-NKG2C+ cells.

Germline CDR1 reads LGHDT; CDR2 reads YNNKEL (reference sequence). The CDR3 loop spans 15 amino acids. TCRdb reprocessed the 5' RACE reads and reports one entry per CDR3 protein, with no DNA. In all, the sample yields 150,000 to 200,000 distinct CDR3 sequences. A remark on this clonotype: Its antigen is still unknown.

Sequencing used blood T cells: a sorted CD56 or NKG2C T cell subset, CD4+ or CD8+ T cells, or bulk PBMC T cells (not recorded which). The sequence derives from a woman aged 18 to 75 in good health. V and J are TRBV3-1 and TRBJ2-7; TCRdb designates TRBD1, a call that cannot be tested without DNA. Here the CDR3 reads CASSPVQGAALEQYF.